These 21 T cell receptor beta chains came from one sample sequenced in a study of blood T cells in healthy people across ages. A sample-barcoded 5' primer and a J-beta primer mix were used in a second PCR of roughly 6 to 12 cycles. MiXCR, applied by TCRdb to the 5' RACE reads, yields one record per CDR3 protein. Of some 940,000 distinct CDR3 sequences listed, under 35% are singletons. These data were likewise used in another study, on T cells of mothers and their children.

Sequencing was done on a sample of blood. Receptors were obtained from a woman aged 40 to 50 in good health.

The CDR3 protein is CASTSGGSLSHEQYF. DNA for the CDR3: TGTGCCAGCACCTCCGGGGGATCTCTTTCCCACGAGCAGTACTTC. The chain combines TRBV28 with TRBJ2-4, with a weak D call TRBD2 (6 bases). The last part of the DNA fits TRBJ2-7 better; the J call may be wrong. Germline values: CDR1 MDHEN, CDR2 SYDVKM. The CDR3 covers 15 residues.

The chain is built from TRBV29-1 and TRBJ1-1, with a possible D match to TRBD1 (6 bases). Trimming took 2 bases from V and 5 from J, leaving 18 bases between them. CDR3 length equals 15 residues. Germline-derived CDR1 and CDR2 are SQVTM and ANQGSEA. CDR3 bases: TGCAGCGTTGAATTTGGAGGCAGGGGAATGACTGAAGCTTTCTTT. It is translated as CSVEFGGRGMTEAFF.

The chain couples TRBV12-3 or TRBV12-4 to TRBJ2-1, with TRBD2 matching 10 bases. The trim removed 3 bases at V and 12 bases at J, leaving 11 bases unmatched. This CDR3 region has 15 residues. The DNA of the CDR3 is TGTGCCAGCAGTTTCTCCAGCGGGGGGGCCAGGGGGCAGTTCTTC. It yields the protein CASSFSSGGARGQFF.

This clonotype was counted between two and nine times. This may arise from a read error, as a much more abundant clone is one base away. The chain couples TRBV7-2 to TRBJ2-4; no firm D call. Germline-derived CDR1 and CDR2 are SGHTA and FQGNSA. Trimming removed 2 bases from V and 13 bases from J, with 9 bases in between. This CDR3 is 11 amino acids long. CDR3 in DNA: TGTGCCAGCAGCTTAAATGGTCAGCAGTACTTC. Translated, it gives CASSLNGQQYF. The full variable domain, its missing parts supplied by reference TRBV7-2 and TRBJ2-4, is GAGVSQSPSNKVTEKGKDVELRCDPISGHTALYWYRQSLGQGLEFLIYFQGNSAPDKSGLPSDRFSAERTGGSVSTLTIQRTQQEDSAVYLCASSLNGQQYFGAGTRLSVL.

Note on this clonotype: At one end the junction does not follow the germline gene, possibly because of a read error. The chain has TRBV5-1 and TRBJ2-2; 7 nucleotides align to TRBD1. CDR3 size: 17 residues. Germline assignment: CDR1 SGHRS and CDR2 YFSETQ. CDR3 protein: CANSLRVAGGNTGELFF. The CDR3 DNA sequence: TGCGCCAACAGCTTGCGAGTGGCAGGGGGAAACACCGGGGAGCTGTTTTTT.

This clonotype was counted a few times. The chain has TRBV3-1 and TRBJ2-2, with unresolved D. The CDR3 consists of 14 residues. V was trimmed by 3 bases and J by 6 bases, leaving 11 bases between them. CDR1 LGHDT and CDR2 YNNKEL come from the germline V gene (reference sequence). The CDR3 sequence: CASSHRTGAGELFF. The CDR3 region has the DNA TGTGCCAGCAGCCACCGGACCGGCGCCGGGGAGCTGTTTTTT.

The rearrangement links TRBV7-2 to TRBJ2-2; D call uncertain. Trimming pared 3 bases from V and 4 bases from J, leaving 12 bases between. Germline values: CDR1 SGHTA, CDR2 FQGNSA. The CDR3 covers 15 residues. CDR3: CASSFRKGSTGELFF. CDR3 nucleotides: TGTGCCAGCAGCTTTCGAAAGGGTTCCACCGGGGAGCTGTTTTTT.

The V and J genes are TRBV18 and TRBJ1-5; tentative D call: TRBD1 (5 bases). The CDR3 runs 13 residues. CDR1 is KGHSH, CDR2 LQKENI, per germline. Trimming cost V 2 bases and J 5 bases, with 7 bases left between them. The CDR3 DNA is TGTGCCAGCTCACCAATGGGGGATCAGCCCCAGCATTTT. It is translated as CASSPMGDQPQHF.

This clonotype turned up a few times. The CDR3 sequence: CASSLPPLDRQQPYGYTF. The CDR3 DNA reads as TGTGCCAGCAGCCTTCCCCCCCTTGACAGGCAGCAACCCTATGGCTACACCTTC. V gene TRBV2 combines with J gene TRBJ1-2; the D gene is possibly TRBD1 (6 bases). CDR3 length: 18 residues. With 6 bases removed from V and 4 bases from J, the gap between germline ends came to 27 bases. The germline V gene encodes CDR1 SNHLY and CDR2 FYNNEI.

This clonotype was found a few times. The V call is TRBV7-9, the J call TRBJ1-1; 9 nucleotides agree with TRBD1. Germline loops: CDR1 SEHNR, CDR2 FQNEAQ (reference sequence). This CDR3 region has 16 residues. Trimming removed 5 bases from V and 1 base from J; junction bases left unmatched: 8. In nucleotides, the CDR3 is TGTGCCAGCAGCCATGGGACAGGGTACGAGAACACTGAAGCTTTCTTT. Amino acids: CASSHGTGYENTEAFF.

In this sample, this clonotype turned up once. This chain connects TRBV28 to TRBJ2-5; D assignment may be TRBD1 or TRBD2 (6 bases each). This CDR3 has 14 amino acids. Deletions cut 4 bases from V and 5 bases from J, with 14 bases between. The germline gives CDR1 MDHEN, CDR2 SYDVKM. The CDR3 DNA follows: TGTGCCAGCAGTTCCACCATAGGGGGGGAGACCCAGTACTTC. Its protein product is CASSSTIGGETQYF.

This clonotype was seen repeatedly, ten times or more. The rearrangement uses TRBV7-3 and TRBJ1-2, with D possibly TRBD1 on 5 matching bases. The CDR3 totals 14 residues. Germline assignment: CDR1 SGHTA and CDR2 FQGTGA. Trimming pared 0 bases from V and 3 bases from J, leaving 8 bases between. The CDR3 sequence: CASSLTGVDYGYTF. CDR3 DNA sequence: TGTGCCAGCAGCTTAACAGGGGTTGACTATGGCTACACCTTC.

The chain links TRBV29-1 to TRBJ2-7; D possibly corresponds to TRBD2 (6 bases). This CDR3 is built from 13 residues. Trimming shortened V by 5 bases and J by 4 bases, and 15 bases separated the two germline ends. Germline assignment: CDR1 SQVTM and CDR2 ANQGSEA. CDR3 bases: TGCAGCGTTCGCCCCGGGACTTCGTACGAGCAGTACTTC. It specifies CSVRPGTSYEQYF.

The sample holds many counts of this clonotype. The chain has TRBV29-1 and TRBJ2-5; TRBD2 matches at 7 bases. CDR1 is SQVTM and CDR2 is ANQGSEA in the germline V gene. J gave up 4 bases and V 6 bases, and 14 bases lay outside the gene matches. CDR3 length equals 15 residues. CDR3 in DNA: TGCAGCGTGCGGTTGACGGGGGGTCGAGGAGAGACCCAGTACTTC. This gives the protein CSVRLTGGRGETQYF. Full variable domain (missing parts from reference TRBV29-1 and TRBJ2-5): SAVISQKPSRDICQRGTSLTIQCQVDSQVTMMFWYRQQPGQSLTLIATANQGSEATYESGFVIDKFPISRPNLTFSTLTVSNMSPEDSSIYLCSVRLTGGRGETQYFGPGTRLLVL.

This clonotype turned up a few times. The genes are TRBV28 and TRBJ2-3; TRBD2 matches 10 bases. The CDR3 sequence is 15 residues long. Looked up from germline, CDR1 is MDHEN and CDR2 is SYDVKM. Trimming removed 3 bases from V and 7 bases from J; junction bases left unmatched: 7. Written as DNA, the CDR3 is TGTGCCAGCAGTTTTGAGCGGGGGGGCATAAATACGCAGTATTTT. This sequence encodes CASSFERGGINTQYF.

This chain uses TRBV28 with TRBJ1-5; 8 nucleotides match TRBD1. The germline gives CDR1 MDHEN, CDR2 SYDVKM. This CDR3 has 18 amino acids. V shed 4 bases, J shed 0 bases, and the junction held 11 bases outside the gene matches. This CDR3 reads CASSSPRTGRYSNQPQHF. In nucleotides, the CDR3 is TGTGCCAGCAGTTCCCCACGGACAGGGCGATATAGCAATCAGCCCCAGCATTTT.

The chain uses TRBV18 and TRBJ1-1; 7 bases agree with TRBD1. Germline CDR1 is KGHSH and CDR2 is LQKENI. Losses at the gene ends were 3 bases for V and 7 bases for J; bases not matched to a gene: 8. The CDR3 runs 14 residues. The CDR3 bases are TGTGCCAGCTCACCGGACAGGAATATCAATGAAGCTTTCTTT. Its protein is CASSPDRNINEAFF. Full variable domain (missing parts from reference TRBV18 and TRBJ1-1): NAGVMQNPRHLVRRRGQEARLRCSPMKGHSHVYWYRQLPEEGLKFMVYLQKENIIDESGMPKERFSAEFPKEGPSILRIQQVVRGDSAAYFCASSPDRNINEAFFGQGTRLTVV.

As concerns this clonotype: One base away lies a much larger clone, so this may be a sequencing read error. This rearrangement joins TRBV10-3 to TRBJ1-2; D is possibly TRBD1 (6 bases). V was shortened by 3 bases and J by 6 bases, with 17 bases between the two germline ends. Germline values: CDR1 ENHRY, CDR2 SYGVKD. The CDR3 is 15 amino acids. CDR3 nucleotide sequence: TGTGCCATCAGTGACCATCAGGGGACTGAGGATGGCTACACCTTC. Translated, it gives CAISDHQGTEDGYTF.

This chain uses TRBV3-1 with TRBJ1-1; D gene unclear. Per the germline V gene, CDR1 is LGHDT and CDR2 is YNNKEL (reference sequence). V lost 4 bases and J 7 bases, leaving 19 bases between the germline ends. This CDR3 is 15 amino acids long. The CDR3 nucleotides read TGTGCCAGCAGCCGAAAAGGTTCCGGGGATATTGAAGCTTTCTTT. Protein product: CASSRKGSGDIEAFF.

Turning to this clonotype: A junction end diverges from the germline sequence, so it may reflect a read error. This chain connects TRBV11-2 to TRBJ1-2; D might be TRBD1 (6 bases). Germline CDR1 reads SGHAT; CDR2 reads FQNNGV. This CDR3 spans 15 amino acids. The CDR3 sequence: CASSSGTLLNYGYTF. As DNA, the CDR3 is TGTGCCAGTAGCTCTGGGACACTCCTTAACTATGGCTACACCTTC.

This clonotype was seen at least ten times. V is TRBV11-2 and J is TRBJ2-1; D remains ambiguous. This CDR3 region has 12 residues. The V and J ends lost 3 bases and 9 bases respectively, with 9 bases between them. Germline CDR1 is SGHAT and CDR2 is FQNNGV. The CDR3 DNA follows: TGTGCCAGCAGCTTTGGGCGACTTGAGCAGTTCTTC. Protein sequence: CASSFGRLEQFF.